These T cell receptor beta chains were read from a single sample in a study of blood T cell repertoires in COVID-19. Only in-frame clones appear in the TCRdb table, and some are missing; sequencing was by immunoSEQ multiplex PCR. Among under 150,000 clones listed, about 80% were seen once. Sequencing was done on a sample of peripheral blood. The receptors were sampled from a man aged 60 to 69 with acute or convalescent COVID-19. CDR3s include the opening cysteine and the closing phenylalanine or tryptophan. The D gene is left open where the match is weak. Expanded clones are given a class, and other clones once, few, many or no size at all.

V	size	D	J	DNA	CDR3
TRBV19	NA	TRBD1	TRBJ1-2	TGTGCCAGTAGTTTCAGGGGGCGCAGCTATGGCTACACCTTC	CASSFRGRSYGYTF
TRBV6-5	once	NA	TRBJ1-1	TGTGCCAGCGCCCGATCACAGAACACTGAAGCTTTCTTT	CASARSQNTEAFF
TRBV9	NA	NA	TRBJ1-2	TGTGCCAGCAGCGTAGCCTTTAACTATGGCTACACCTTC	CASSVAFNYGYTF
TRBV28	NA	TRBD1	TRBJ1-6	TGTGCCAGCAGTTTAGGGACAGGGGTATCACCCCTCCACTTT	CASSLGTGVSPLHF
TRBV24-1	NA	TRBD1	TRBJ2-3	TGTGCCACCAGTGATCGGGACAGGGGGGGTGATACGCAGTATTTT	CATSDRDRGGDTQYF
TRBV9	NA	NA	TRBJ2-1	TGTGCCAGCAGCCCCCTAGGTGAGCAGTTCTTC	CASSPLGEQFF
TRBV9	NA	NA	TRBJ1-1	TGTGCCAGCAGCGTAGAAGAGGACAGAACGGCTTTCTTT	CASSVEEDRTAFF
TRBV9	NA	NA	TRBJ2-1	TGTGCCAGCAGCGTAGGAGGTATTACCTACAATGAGCAGTTCTTC	CASSVGGITYNEQFF
TRBV12-3/TRBV12-4	NA	NA	TRBJ1-5	TGTGCCAGCAAAGAGACAGGTAATCAGCCCCAGCATTTT	CASKETGNQPQHF
TRBV7-2	few	TRBD1	TRBJ1-5	TGTGCCAGCAGCCTAGAGGGGACAGGGTTTCAGCCCCAGCATTTT	CASSLEGTGFQPQHF
TRBV11-2	NA	NA	TRBJ1-6	TGTGCCAGCAGCTTGTGGCGTGCCCCCGGGAGCTCCTATAATTCACCCCTCCACTTT	CASSLWRAPGSSYNSPLHF
TRBV5-4	NA	NA	TRBJ1-5	TGTGCCAGCAGCCTTGCTGGGGCCAGGCAGCCCCAGCATTTT	CASSLAGARQPQHF
TRBV9	NA	TRBD2	TRBJ2-1	TGTGCCAGCAGCGACAGGACTAGCGGGAATGAGCAGTTCTTC	CASSDRTSGNEQFF
TRBV14	NA	NA	TRBJ1-3	TGTGCCAGCAGCCCTCTCTCTGGAAACACCATATATTTT	CASSPLSGNTIYF
TRBV19	NA	TRBD2	TRBJ2-3	TGTGCCAGTGGGAAGCGGGAGCGCACAGATACGCAGTATTTT	CASGKRERTDTQYF
TRBV2	NA	NA	TRBJ1-5	TGTGCCAGCAGTGAAAGCGGGGTGAGCAATCAGCCCCAGCATTTT	CASSESGVSNQPQHF
TRBV28	NA	TRBD2	TRBJ2-1	TGTGCCAGCAGCTTAACCGGGACTAGCGGGAGTGGTGAGCAGTTCTTC	CASSLTGTSGSGEQFF
TRBV11-1	NA	TRBD1	TRBJ1-1	TGTGCCAGCAGCTTAGATTCCACAGGGGGTACTGAAGCTTTCTTT	CASSLDSTGGTEAFF
TRBV19	NA	TRBD1	TRBJ1-1	TGTGCCAGTAGTCCCACAGGGGCTACTGAAGCTTTCTTT	CASSPTGATEAFF
TRBV12-3/TRBV12-4	few	NA	TRBJ1-1	TGTGCCAGCAGTTTCAGTACCACTGAAGCTTTCTTT	CASSFSTTEAFF
TRBV7-9	once	NA	TRBJ2-3	TGTGCCAGCAGCTTACGGGTCCAGTCTAGCACAGATACGCAGTATTTT	CASSLRVQSSTDTQYF
TRBV7-2	NA	NA	TRBJ2-3	TGTGCCAGCAGCTTAGTCCCAGGCCAACTCAGCACAGATACGCAGTATTTT	CASSLVPGQLSTDTQYF
TRBV5-1	NA	NA	TRBJ2-2	TGCGCCAGCAGCTTGGCTCACACCGGGGAGCTGTTTTTT	CASSLAHTGELFF